Following are 20 T cell receptor beta chains from one sample sequenced in a study of PD-L1 blockade in urothelial cancer (dated by TCRdb to about 2017). The time point label, read with the paper, signifies: peripheral blood 6 weeks after treatment start. Library construction relied on the immunoSEQ multiplex PCR assay. This immuneACCESS table, as held by TCRdb, lists in-frame sequences with V and J called but not all clones. Of the missing ones, under half trace to an unresolved V gene in checked studies; the others have no known cause. Here the sample has around 87,000 clones; 75% to 90% occur a single time. The ten largest clones add up to approximately 8% of the sample. The sample here was PBMCs, taken around atezolizumab (anti-PD-L1) treatment. Receptors were obtained from a man in his 70s with urothelial cancer.

The chain links TRBV7-2 to TRBJ1-1, with D perhaps matching TRBD1 (6 bases). The germline gives CDR1 SGHTA, CDR2 FQGNSA. The V and J ends lost 3 bases and 10 bases respectively, with 9 bases between them. The CDR3 has 11 amino acids. CDR3 protein: CASSLVGGAFF. CDR3 sequence (DNA): TGTGCCAGCAGCTTGGTAGGGGGAGCTTTCTTT.

CDR3 nucleotide sequence: TGTGCCAGCAGTTTCGGGGGTGGCGGCTACACCTTC. Protein: CASSFGGGGYTF. The V gene is TRBV27, the J gene TRBJ1-2; perhaps TRBD1 as D (5 bases). V was trimmed by 3 bases and J by 8 bases, leaving 10 bases between them. This CDR3 has 12 residues. Germline V CDR1 and CDR2: MNHEY, SMNVEV (reference sequence).

This rearrangement joins TRBV2 to TRBJ2-1; 8 bases map to TRBD2. This CDR3 is 13 amino acids long. Trimming removed 7 bases from V and 6 bases from J; junction bases left unmatched: 5. Germline loops: CDR1 SNHLY, CDR2 FYNNEI. The chain's CDR3 is CASTGGVSNEQFF. The CDR3 nucleotides are TGTGCCAGCACGGGGGGGGTCTCCAATGAGCAGTTCTTC.

The CDR3 DNA follows: TGTGCCAGTAGTCGACCCGGGGCCTACGAGCAGTACTTC. Amino acids: CASSRPGAYEQYF. V usage is TRBV19 and J usage is TRBJ2-7, with D perhaps TRBD2 (5 bases). The CDR3 loop spans 13 amino acids. The ends were cut back, 5 bases at V and 2 bases at J, with 10 bases in the middle. Germline V gene sequence: CDR1 LNHDA, CDR2 SQIVND (reference sequence).

This chain uses TRBV19 with TRBJ1-2; D is unclear. Germline loops: CDR1 LNHDA, CDR2 SQIVND (reference sequence). Trimming cost V 3 bases and J 4 bases, with 15 bases left between them. The length of the CDR3 is 15 residues. Here the CDR3 reads CASSMVKVSGYGYTF. In DNA form, the CDR3 reads TGTGCCAGTAGTATGGTAAAAGTATCGGGCTATGGCTACACCTTC.

The chain uses TRBV11-3 and TRBJ1-1; D remains ambiguous. The CDR3 has 17 amino acids. Germline assignment: CDR1 SGHNT and CDR2 YENEEA. V was trimmed by 3 bases and J by 1 base, leaving 18 bases between them. The CDR3 coding sequence is TGTGCCAGCAGCTTTCCGGGAGAAGGGAGAGGGAACACTGAAGCTTTCTTT. Encoded protein: CASSFPGEGRGNTEAFF.

This chain joins TRBV9 and TRBJ2-1; TRBD2 is a possible D gene (5 bases). CDR1 and CDR2 from the germline V gene are SGDLS and YYNGEE. V was trimmed by 4 bases and J by 4 bases, leaving 15 bases between them. The CDR3 spans 15 residues. Here the CDR3 reads CASSPTERIYNEQFF. In DNA form, the CDR3 reads TGTGCCAGCAGCCCAACAGAGCGGATATACAATGAGCAGTTCTTC.

The rearrangement uses TRBV6-6 and TRBJ2-3; perhaps TRBD2 as D (5 bases). Germline-derived CDR1 and CDR2 are MNHNY and SVGAGI (reference sequence). The CDR3 covers 15 residues. Trimming pared 6 bases from V and 4 bases from J, leaving 17 bases between. CDR3 region: CASRSQRGGPDTQYF. The CDR3 bases are TGTGCCAGCAGGTCCCAGCGAGGAGGCCCAGATACGCAGTATTTT.

The chain has TRBV30 and TRBJ1-3; 9 nucleotides line up with TRBD1. The V and J ends lost 6 bases and 4 bases, in that order; junction bases with no gene match: 4. The germline CDR1 and CDR2 sequences are GTSNPN and SVGIG (reference sequence). The CDR3 spans 13 residues. In DNA, the CDR3 is TGTGCCTGTCAGGACAGGGGAGGAAACACCATATATTTT. Its translation is CACQDRGGNTIYF.

The V and J genes are TRBV2 and TRBJ2-3; possible D gene TRBD2, 6 bases. In germline, CDR1 is SNHLY, CDR2 FYNNEI. The CDR3 length is 13 residues. V was cut by 3 bases and J by 10 bases, with 14 bases left in between. The CDR3 nucleotides are TGTGCCAGCAGTGACTTTGAGCGGGTGGCGCAGTATTTT. It is translated as CASSDFERVAQYF.

CDR3 residues: CASSQDRFADTQYF. CDR3 DNA: TGTGCCAGCAGCCAAGATCGGTTCGCAGATACGCAGTATTTT. The chain links TRBV4-2 to TRBJ2-3; D gene unclear. Germline V gives CDR1 LGHNA, CDR2 YNFKEQ. The CDR3 loop spans 14 amino acids. V lost 0 bases and J lost 4, with 8 bases in between.

The V gene is TRBV5-4, the J gene TRBJ2-1; perhaps TRBD2 as D (5 bases). The CDR3 covers 16 residues. Trimming took off 0 bases at V and 6 bases at J, with 16 bases between the two ends. The germline V gene has CDR1 SGHNT and CDR2 YYREEE (reference sequence). CDR3 sequence: CASSLGSGANLNEQFF. CDR3 bases: TGTGCCAGCAGCTTGGGGAGCGGAGCGAACCTCAATGAGCAGTTCTTC.

The chain carries TRBV5-1 and TRBJ1-2; TRBD1 aligns across 7 bases. V was clipped by 4 bases and J by 4 bases; unmatched bases: 13. The V gene's germline CDR1 is SGHRS and CDR2 YFSETQ. This CDR3 spans 16 amino acids. Written as DNA, the CDR3 is TGCGCCAGCAGCCCGGCGGGAGGGGGCTTAATCTATGGCTACACCTTC. Amino acid sequence: CASSPAGGGLIYGYTF.

The table lists this clone with a count of one. The chain combines TRBV7-8 with TRBJ2-7; 9 nucleotides align to TRBD1. There are 13 residues in the CDR3. With 9 bases clipped from V and 3 bases from J, the junction kept 6 bases outside the gene matches. Germline-derived CDR1 and CDR2 are SGHVS and FQNEAQ. CDR3 nucleotide sequence: TGTGCCAGTTCCGTGGGACAGGGCTACGAGCAGTACTTC. Protein sequence: CASSVGQGYEQYF.

J is TRBJ1-2 and V is TRBV5-6, with D unclear. Trimming left V 0 bases short and J 0 bases short, with 6 bases between. CDR1 and CDR2 (germline): SGHDT, YYEEEE. The CDR3 contains 14 residues. The CDR3 reads CASSLGSANYGYTF. Written as DNA, the CDR3 is TGTGCCAGCAGCTTGGGGTCAGCTAACTATGGCTACACCTTC.

CDR3 sequence (DNA): TGTGCCAGCAGCGAGGGACAGGGCCCTTCCTACGAGCAGTACTTC. This codes for CASSEGQGPSYEQYF. The rearrangement joins TRBV7-8 to TRBJ2-7, with 9 nucleotides matching TRBD1. Germline V lookup: CDR1 SGHVS, CDR2 FQNEAQ. The CDR3 loop spans 15 amino acids. V shed 5 bases, J shed 1 base, and the junction held 6 bases outside the gene matches.

The chain links TRBV9 to TRBJ2-3; D is possibly TRBD2 (7 bases). V was cut by 4 bases and J by 1 base, with 10 bases left in between. Germline CDR1 is SGDLS and CDR2 is YYNGEE. The CDR3 contains 14 residues. The CDR3: CASSRGGGTDTQYF. The CDR3 region has the DNA TGTGCCAGCAGCCGAGGGGGGGGCACAGATACGCAGTATTTT.

V gene TRBV6-1 combines with J gene TRBJ2-5; 8 bases are a match to TRBD2. Germline V CDR1 and CDR2: MNHNS, SASEGT. The trim removed 11 bases at V and 4 bases at J, leaving 9 bases unmatched. The CDR3 runs 13 residues. The CDR3 loop is CAAGTRVGETQYF. DNA of the CDR3: TGTGCCGCCGGGACTAGGGTTGGAGAGACCCAGTACTTC.

This clone came up a few times. The chain carries TRBV2 and TRBJ2-1, with a possible D match to TRBD2 (6 bases). Germline CDR1 is SNHLY and CDR2 is FYNNEI. This CDR3 is 13 amino acids long. Trimming stripped 7 bases from V and 8 bases from J, with 15 bases between. CDR3 sequence: CASKGRLVDEQFF. CDR3 nucleotides: TGTGCCAGCAAGGGGCGACTAGTCGATGAGCAGTTCTTC.

The V call is TRBV4-2, the J call TRBJ2-7; TRBD2 matches 11 bases. The CDR3 sequence is 14 residues long. The germline CDR1 and CDR2 sequences are LGHNA and YNFKEQ. Unmatched junction bases numbered 3, after V lost 1 base and J lost 7 bases. CDR3 region: CASSQGLAGNEQYF. The DNA for the CDR3 is TGTGCCAGCAGCCAAGGACTAGCGGGAAATGAGCAGTACTTC.